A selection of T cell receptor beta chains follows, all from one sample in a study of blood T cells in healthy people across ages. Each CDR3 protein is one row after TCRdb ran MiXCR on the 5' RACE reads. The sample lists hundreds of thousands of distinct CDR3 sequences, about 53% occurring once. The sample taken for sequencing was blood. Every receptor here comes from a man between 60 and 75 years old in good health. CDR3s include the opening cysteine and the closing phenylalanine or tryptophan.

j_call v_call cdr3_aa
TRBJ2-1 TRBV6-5 CASSYRGGYNEQFF
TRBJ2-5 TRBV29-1 CSVKLQETQYF
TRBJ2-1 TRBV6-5 CASRNHGPLFNEQFF
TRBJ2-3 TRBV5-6 CASSFRSRPGDTQYF
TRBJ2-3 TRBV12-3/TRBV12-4 CASSRGQGSTDAQYF
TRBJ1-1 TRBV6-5 CASMEALNTEAFF
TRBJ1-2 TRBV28 CASRVGADYGYTF
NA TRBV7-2 CASSLDNSYNEQYF
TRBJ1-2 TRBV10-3 CAIGQGANSLYGYTF
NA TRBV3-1 CASSRGAGYNEQYF